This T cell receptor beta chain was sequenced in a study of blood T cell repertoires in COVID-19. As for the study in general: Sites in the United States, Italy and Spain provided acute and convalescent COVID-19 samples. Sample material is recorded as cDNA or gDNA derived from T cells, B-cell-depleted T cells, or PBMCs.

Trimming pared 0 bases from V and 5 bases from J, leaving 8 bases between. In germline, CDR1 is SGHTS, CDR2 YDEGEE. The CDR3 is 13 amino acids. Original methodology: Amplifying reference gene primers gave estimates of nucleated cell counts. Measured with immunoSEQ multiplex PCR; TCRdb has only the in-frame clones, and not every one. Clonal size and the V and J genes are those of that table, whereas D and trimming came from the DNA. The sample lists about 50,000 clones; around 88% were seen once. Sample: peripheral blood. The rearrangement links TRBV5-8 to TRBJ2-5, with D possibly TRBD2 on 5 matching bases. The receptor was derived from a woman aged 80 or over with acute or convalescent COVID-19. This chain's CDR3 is CASSLAGGETQYF. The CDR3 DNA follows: TGTGCCAGCAGCTTGGCCGGAGGTGAGACCCAGTACTTC.